This T cell receptor (beta chain) is drawn from a study of T cell repertoires in cytomegalovirus infection (dated by TCRdb to the late 2010s). About the study as a whole: Donor HLA type was relevant to the analysis, because carriage of CMV infection together with the matching HLA type was indicated by public TCR beta signatures. What the authors observed across the whole study: The ex vivo response was dominated by HLA-C-restricted CMV-specific TCR beta clonotypes, which also provided the single most frequent clonotype in two of eight donors. Cumulative frequency of public TCR beta family members discriminated carriers of CMV infection plus the relevant HLA type in this cohort and an independent roughly 340-donor cohort.

In regard to this clonotype: Its cognate antigen has yet to be identified. No much larger clonotype is one base removed from it; base qualities were not supplied.

Sequencing was carried out with an Illumina HiSeq 1500. The public reads were reanalyzed by TCRdb: fastp trimming at Q25, MiXCR alignment, in-frame beta chains only. Each entry merges the rows of one CDR3 protein and shows their most common DNA and genes. This sample comprises around 180,000 distinct CDR3 sequences, 28% of them detected only once. The ten largest clones take up 30% to 35% of the sample. There are 15 amino acids in the CDR3, from cysteine to phenylalanine inclusive. The DNA shown is the 45-base CDR3, in frame from base 1. The junction shows trimming of 5 bases on V and 1 base on J, and the gene matches do not reach 6 bases of it. CDR1 and CDR2, looked up from the germline V gene (reference sequence), are LNHDA and SQIVND.

The TCR sequence derives from a human donor in good health (CMV status not recorded). Some clones in this sample may be carry-over from other donors' samples. Input material: PBMCs. The chain is assembled from TRBV19 and TRBJ2-3; TRBD1 lines up with 7 middle nucleotides. The DNA reads as follows: TGTGCCAGTAGTTTTCACAGGGGACGCACAGATACGCAGTATTTT. The encoded protein is CASSFHRGRTDTQYF.